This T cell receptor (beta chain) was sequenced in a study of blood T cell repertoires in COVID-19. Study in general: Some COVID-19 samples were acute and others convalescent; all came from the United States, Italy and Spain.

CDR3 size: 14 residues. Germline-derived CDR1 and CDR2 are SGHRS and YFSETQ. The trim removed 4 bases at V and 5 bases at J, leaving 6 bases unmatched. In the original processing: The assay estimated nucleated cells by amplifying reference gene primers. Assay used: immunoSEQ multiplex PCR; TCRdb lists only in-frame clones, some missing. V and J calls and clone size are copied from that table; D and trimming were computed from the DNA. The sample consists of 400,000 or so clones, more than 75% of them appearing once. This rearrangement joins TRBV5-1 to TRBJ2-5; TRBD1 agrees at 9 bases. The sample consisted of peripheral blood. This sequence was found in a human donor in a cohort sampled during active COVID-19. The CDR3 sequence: CASSPGTGWETQYF. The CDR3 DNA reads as TGCGCCAGCAGCCCTGGGACAGGGTGGGAGACCCAGTACTTC. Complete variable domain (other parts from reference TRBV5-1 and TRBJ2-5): KAGVTQTPRYLIKTRGQQVTLSCSPISGHRSVSWYQQTPGQGLQFLFEYFSETQRNKGNFPGRFSGRQFSNSRSEMNVSTLELGDSALYLCASSPGTGWETQYFGPGTRLLVL.